The 22 T cell receptor beta chains reported below all come from one sample, sequenced in a study of post-analysis software for immune sequencing data. Points from the study as a whole: Five or six TRBV segments, TRBV5-6, TRBV5-1 and TRBV20-1 among them, were found more frequent in patients than controls.

Their antigens remain unidentified. TCR beta cDNA libraries had unique molecular identifiers. TCRdb analysed the PCR reads with MiXCR anew, one entry per CDR3 protein. The data show 740,000 or so distinct CDR3 sequences, with about 57% seen just once and approximately 4.5% held by the top ten. The sequenced sample was blood. Every receptor here comes from a girl aged 5-17 years with multiple sclerosis.

This clonotype has more than one count but fewer than ten. CDR3 sequence reads: CASSQEKGAGTDTQYF. CDR3 sequence (DNA): TGTGCCAGCAGCCAAGAGAAGGGGGCGGGCACAGATACGCAGTATTTT. V and J are TRBV4-2 and TRBJ2-3; 7 nucleotides line up with TRBD1. The CDR3 runs to 16 residues. The germline CDR1 and CDR2 sequences are LGHNA and YNFKEQ. V shed 0 bases, J shed 1 base, and the junction held 4 bases outside the gene matches.

V usage is TRBV20-1 and J usage is TRBJ2-5; TRBD2 aligns across 13 bases. The J call is in doubt because the DNA end fits TRBJ2-7 better. This CDR3 has 14 amino acids. Germline-derived CDR1 and CDR2 are DFQATT and SNEGSKA (reference sequence). CDR3: CSALTSGRPNEQYF. The DNA for the CDR3 is TGCAGTGCTTTGACTAGCGGGAGGCCCAACGAGCAGTACTTC.

This CDR3 reads CAISDTLGQRTDTQYF. As DNA, the CDR3 is TGTGCCATCAGTGACACTTTGGGGCAGCGCACAGATACGCAGTATTTT. The chain uses TRBV10-3 and TRBJ2-3; possible D gene TRBD1, 5 bases. The V gene lost 3 bases and the J gene lost 1 base, with 14 bases spanning the gap. Germline CDR1 ENHRY, CDR2 SYGVKD. This CDR3 has 16 residues.

V usage is TRBV29-1 and J usage is TRBJ2-5; D perhaps matches TRBD2 (6 bases). The DNA end favors TRBJ2-7, so the J call may be wrong. This CDR3 contains 13 residues. Germline-derived CDR1 and CDR2 are SQVTM and ANQGSEA. Here the CDR3 reads CSVEADYRYEQYF. The CDR3 region has the DNA TGCAGCGTTGAGGCGGACTACCGCTACGAGCAGTACTTC.

This rearrangement joins TRBV6-1 to TRBJ1-1; maybe TRBD1 (5 bases). Germline V gene data show CDR1 as MNHNS and CDR2 as SASEGT. Trimming cost V 6 bases and J 1 base, with 21 bases left between them. CDR3 length: 17 amino acids. The CDR3 spells CASRPMGGTLRNTEAFF. The DNA of the CDR3 is TGTGCCAGCAGGCCCATGGGAGGGACCTTGCGGAACACTGAAGCTTTCTTT.

J is TRBJ2-5 and V is TRBV12-3 or TRBV12-4, with a possible D match to TRBD1 (5 bases). The V end was cut by 8 bases, the J end by 2 bases, with 9 bases between. The CDR3 loop spans 12 amino acids. CDR3 region: CASGAAQETQYF. As DNA, the CDR3 is TGTGCCAGCGGGGCAGCTCAAGAGACCCAGTACTTC.

The genes are TRBV4-1 and TRBJ2-1, with 9 nucleotides matching TRBD2. V dropped 1 base and J dropped 0; count of bases not matched to a gene: 4. Germline values: CDR1 MGHRA, CDR2 YSYEKL. The CDR3 is 17 amino acids. In DNA form, the CDR3 reads TGCGCCAGCAGCCAAGGCACTAGCGGGTTCTCCTACAATGAGCAGTTCTTC. This codes for CASSQGTSGFSYNEQFF.

For the CDR3, the DNA is TGTGCCAGCAGCTTAAAGGAATGGGACAGAAGCTACACCTTC. This sequence encodes CASSLKEWDRSYTF. The chain uses TRBV7-3 and TRBJ1-2; 7 bases are a match to TRBD1. Trimming removed 1 base from V and 9 bases from J; junction bases left unmatched: 8. CDR1 and CDR2 from the germline V gene are SGHTA and FQGTGA. The CDR3 is made up of 14 amino acids.

The chain carries TRBV10-2 and TRBJ2-4, with D perhaps matching TRBD2 (5 bases). The DNA end is a closer match to TRBJ2-7, so the J assignment may be wrong. The V gene's germline CDR1 is WSHSY and CDR2 SAAADI. The CDR3 sequence is 14 residues long. The CDR3: CASRGPPGVYEQYF. The CDR3 nucleotides are TGCGCCTCTCGAGGTCCACCCGGGGTCTACGAGCAGTACTTC.

This clonotype was recorded a few times. The rearrangement links TRBV30 to TRBJ1-6; TRBD1 might be the D (6 bases). This CDR3 region has 12 residues. V was clipped by 3 bases and J by 14 bases, with 14 bases between them. The V gene's germline CDR1 is GTSNPN and CDR2 SVGIG (reference sequence). The CDR3 here is CAWSNHRDALHF. CDR3 nucleotides: TGTGCCTGGAGCAATCACAGGGACGCCCTCCACTTT.

The genes are TRBV20-1 and TRBJ1-6, with D hard to call. CDR1 DFQATT and CDR2 SNEGSKA come from the germline V gene (reference sequence). This CDR3 has 13 amino acids. V was clipped by 3 bases and J by 5 bases, with 8 bases between them. DNA for the CDR3: TGCAGTGCTAGTGTCAGCGATAATTCACCCCTCCACTTT. It is translated as CSASVSDNSPLHF.

This clonotype was seen a few times. This sequence joins TRBV12-3 or TRBV12-4 and TRBJ2-1; D is uncertain. The V gene lost 6 bases and the J gene lost 4 bases, with 31 bases spanning the gap. CDR3 length: 20 residues. The DNA for the CDR3 is TGTGCCAGCAGGGCCGAACTTGGCGGTAGGGCCAAAACTCCGTACAATGAGCAGTTCTTC. Protein product: CASRAELGGRAKTPYNEQFF.

A single count supports this clonotype. The V call is TRBV5-1, the J call TRBJ2-3; 9 bases fit TRBD2. Germline V lookup: CDR1 SGHRS, CDR2 YFSETQ. The V segment lost 4 bases and the J segment 0 bases; nucleotides outside the gene matches: 6. This CDR3 spans 16 amino acids. The CDR3 loop is CASSRWTSESTDTQYF. In nucleotides, the CDR3 is TGCGCCAGCAGCCGCTGGACTAGCGAGAGCACAGATACGCAGTATTTT.

The J gene is TRBJ2-7, the V gene TRBV29-1; D possibly corresponds to TRBD1 (5 bases). V lost 4 bases to trimming and J lost 2 bases, with 12 bases between them. Germline CDR1 SQVTM, CDR2 ANQGSEA. CDR3 length: 13 amino acids. The CDR3 DNA follows: TGCAGCGTTGCACCAGGGAAAGCCTACGAGCAGTACTTC. Translated: CSVAPGKAYEQYF.

J is TRBJ2-7 and V is TRBV7-8, with D unresolved. Germline V lookup: CDR1 SGHVS, CDR2 FQNEAQ. CDR3 length: 16 amino acids. The V gene lost 3 bases and the J gene lost 3 bases, with 18 bases spanning the gap. In DNA, the CDR3 is TGTGCCAGCAGCTTCCGGGTGAACCGCGGCAGCTACGAGCAGTACTTC. This codes for CASSFRVNRGSYEQYF.

V usage is TRBV29-1 and J usage is TRBJ2-5; TRBD2 is a possible D gene (6 bases). The J call may be in error: the DNA end matches TRBJ2-7 better. The CDR3 loop spans 18 amino acids. The germline gives CDR1 SQVTM, CDR2 ANQGSEA. As DNA, the CDR3 is TGCAGCGCCGGTCGATTCCGCACAGGAGGAGGGCCCTCCTACGAGCAGTACTTC. Translated, it gives CSAGRFRTGGGPSYEQYF.

The chain has TRBV20-1 and TRBJ2-7; the match to TRBD1 covers 7 bases. Germline V CDR1 and CDR2: DFQATT, SNEGSKA (reference sequence). The ends lost 4 bases at V and 0 bases at J; junction bases unmatched: 9. CDR3 length: 15 amino acids. The CDR3 DNA reads TGCAGTGCTATCACCGGGACAGACGGCTCCTACGAGCAGTACTTC. Translating gives CSAITGTDGSYEQYF.

The chain links TRBV20-1 to TRBJ2-2; D unresolved. Germline V gene lookup returns CDR1 DFQATT and CDR2 SNEGSKA (reference sequence). Trimming pared 0 bases from V and 4 bases from J, leaving 15 bases between. The CDR3 totals 16 residues. The DNA of the CDR3 is TGCAGTGCTAGAGATTCTGTTGGGGTAGGCACCGGGGAGCTGTTTTTT. Translating it yields CSARDSVGVGTGELFF.

The chain joins TRBV12-3 or TRBV12-4 to TRBJ2-7; 9 bases map to TRBD2. V lost 3 bases, J lost 6 bases, and 15 bases stayed unmatched. CDR3 length equals 17 residues. The CDR3 protein is CASSFGVSGRREAEQYF. Here the CDR3 DNA reads TGTGCCAGCAGTTTTGGGGTTAGCGGGAGAAGGGAGGCCGAGCAGTACTTC.

V usage is TRBV5-1 and J usage is TRBJ2-5; TRBD2 agrees at 9 bases. This CDR3 is 16 amino acids long. Germline V gene lookup returns CDR1 SGHRS and CDR2 YFSETQ. The junction had 4 bases not matched to a gene; V was cut back by 0 bases and J by 1 base. CDR3: CASSLGKTSGQETQYF. CDR3 DNA: TGCGCCAGCAGCTTGGGGAAGACTAGCGGCCAAGAGACCCAGTACTTC.

The V call is TRBV9, the J call TRBJ2-3; no clear D. The length of the CDR3 is 14 residues. Germline CDR1 reads SGDLS; CDR2 reads YYNGEE. Trimming stripped 0 bases from V and 7 bases from J, with 12 bases between. The CDR3 spells CASSVGHPSNTQYF. CDR3 nucleotides: TGTGCCAGCAGCGTAGGCCACCCTTCGAATACGCAGTATTTT.

This clonotype was seen only a few times. This chain connects TRBV7-2 to TRBJ2-5; the D is unclear. The CDR3 length is 17 residues. V gave up 1 base and J gave up 0 bases, with 15 bases separating them. The germline CDR1 and CDR2 sequences are SGHTA and FQGNSA. For the CDR3, the DNA is TGTGCCAGCAGCTTAGTCGGTAGCCTAAGGAACCAAGAGACCCAGTACTTC. It encodes CASSLVGSLRNQETQYF.